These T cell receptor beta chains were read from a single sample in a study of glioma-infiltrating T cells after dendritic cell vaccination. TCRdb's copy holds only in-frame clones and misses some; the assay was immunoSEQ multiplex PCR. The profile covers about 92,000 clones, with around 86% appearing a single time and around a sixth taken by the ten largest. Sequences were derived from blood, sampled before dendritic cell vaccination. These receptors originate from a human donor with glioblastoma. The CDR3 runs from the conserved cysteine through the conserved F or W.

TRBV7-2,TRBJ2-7,CASSRTPGQLDYEQYF
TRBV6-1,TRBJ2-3,CATRGLDTDTQYF
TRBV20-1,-,CSAPSTYEQYF
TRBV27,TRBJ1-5,CASSPGTAGQPQHF
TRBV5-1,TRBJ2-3,CASTLEAATDTQYF
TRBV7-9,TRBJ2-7,CASSFQVPYEQYF
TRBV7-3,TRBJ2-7,CASSLGGGMASEQYF
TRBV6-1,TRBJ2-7,CASSEGLAESYEQYF
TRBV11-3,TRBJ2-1,CASSLQGLAINEQFF
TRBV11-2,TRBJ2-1,CASSYAGTSGRSEQFF
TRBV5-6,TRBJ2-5,CASSPRVEETQYF
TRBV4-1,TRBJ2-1,CASSQGLVNNEQFF
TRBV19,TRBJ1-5,CASSKDSTGFNQPQHF
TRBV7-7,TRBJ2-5,CASSRGGVSQETQYF
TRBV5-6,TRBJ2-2,CASSSTLAGGPRTGELFF
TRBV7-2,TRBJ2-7,CASSPGGGGLYEQYF
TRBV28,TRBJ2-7,CASSSLKVLAGRPYEQYF
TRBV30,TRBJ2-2,CAWSEAVWGLGTGELFF
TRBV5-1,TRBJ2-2,CASSNSASDTGELFF
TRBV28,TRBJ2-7,CASTPGTSGRSLYEQYF
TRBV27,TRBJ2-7,CASSLSMGQGALREQYF
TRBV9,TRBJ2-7,CASSLAGSNYEQYF
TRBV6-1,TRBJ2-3,CASSVTSGRARDTQYF
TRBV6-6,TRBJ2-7,CASSYGGGYPYEQYF
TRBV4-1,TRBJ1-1,CASSQGLRGGTEAFF
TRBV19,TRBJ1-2,CASSSGWAGYTF
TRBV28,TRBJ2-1,CASSFWRGDYNEQFF
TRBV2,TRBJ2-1,CASSFSQGNGEQFF
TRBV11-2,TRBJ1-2,CASGDGRRGRNYGYTF
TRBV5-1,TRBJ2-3,CASKTGVADTQYF
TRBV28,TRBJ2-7,CASRTSGLEQYF
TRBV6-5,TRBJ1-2,CASSYRDRGNYGYTF
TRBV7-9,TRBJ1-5,CASSLGRDWSNQPQHF
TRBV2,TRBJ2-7,CASKGHPYEQYF
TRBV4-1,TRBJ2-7,CASSQGSGQEQYF
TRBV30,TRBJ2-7,CAWSVPSGAPSGYEQYF
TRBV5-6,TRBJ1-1,CASSFSGVGTEAFF
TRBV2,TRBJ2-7,CASRERSTRRELYEQYF
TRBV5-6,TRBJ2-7,CASSLFSSSGPYEQYF
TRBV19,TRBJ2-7,CASSMGTGDYEQYF
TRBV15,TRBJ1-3,CATSRSQGWTSGNTIYF
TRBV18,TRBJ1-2,CASSGTGDYGYTF
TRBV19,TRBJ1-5,CASSWAEDSNQPQHF
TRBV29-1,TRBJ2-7,CSVRGTSASYEQYF
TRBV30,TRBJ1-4,CAWKGAGEKLFF
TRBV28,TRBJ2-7,CASSSRGSYEQYF
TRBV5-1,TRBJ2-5,CASSPRTSGEVETQYF
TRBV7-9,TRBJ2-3,CASSLPGGTDTQYF